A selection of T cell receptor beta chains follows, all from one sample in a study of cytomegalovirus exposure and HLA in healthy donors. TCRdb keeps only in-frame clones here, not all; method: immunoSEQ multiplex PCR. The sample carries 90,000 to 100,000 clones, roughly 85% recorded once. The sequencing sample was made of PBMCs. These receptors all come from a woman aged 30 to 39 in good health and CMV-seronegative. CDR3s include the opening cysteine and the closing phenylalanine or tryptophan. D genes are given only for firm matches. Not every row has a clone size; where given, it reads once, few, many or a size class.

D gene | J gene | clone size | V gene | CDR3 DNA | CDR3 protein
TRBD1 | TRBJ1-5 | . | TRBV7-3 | TGTGCCAGAAGGGGACAGGGGGCATTGGGGAATCAGCCCCAGCATTTT | CARRGQGALGNQPQHF
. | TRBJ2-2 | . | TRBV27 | TGTGCCAGCAGTTTCCTGGAGGACCTACTTACCGGGGAGCTGTTTTTT | CASSFLEDLLTGELFF
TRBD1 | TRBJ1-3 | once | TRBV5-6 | TGTGCCAGCAGCCTGGACAGGGGGAGGTCTGGAAACACCATATATTTT | CASSLDRGRSGNTIYF
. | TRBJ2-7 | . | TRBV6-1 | TGTGCCAGCAGGCGGGACGGTTTTTCCTACGAGCAGTACTTC | CASRRDGFSYEQYF
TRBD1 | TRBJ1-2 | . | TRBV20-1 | TGCAGTGCCCGTACAGGGGATGGCTACACCTTC | CSARTGDGYTF
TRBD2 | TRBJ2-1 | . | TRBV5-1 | TGCGCCAGCAGCTTGCTCCTAGCGGGGGATTACAATGAGCAGTTCTTC | CASSLLLAGDYNEQFF
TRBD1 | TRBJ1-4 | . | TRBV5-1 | TGCGCCAGCAGCTTTATAACAGGGGCAACTAATGAAAAACTGTTTTTT | CASSFITGATNEKLFF
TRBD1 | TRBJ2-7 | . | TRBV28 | TGTGCCAGCAGTTTACCAACAGGGGATTACGAGCAGTACTTC | CASSLPTGDYEQYF
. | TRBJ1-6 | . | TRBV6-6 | TGTGCCAGCAGTTACTTCTTTGAGGGCTCACCCCTCCACTTT | CASSYFFEGSPLHF
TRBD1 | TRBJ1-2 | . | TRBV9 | TGTGCCAGCAGCGCACCAGACAGGGGCGCGCGTGGCTACACCTTC | CASSAPDRGARGYTF
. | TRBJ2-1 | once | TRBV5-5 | TGTGCCAGCAGCTTGGACAGGGTGGTGAATGAGCAGTTCTTC | CASSLDRVVNEQFF
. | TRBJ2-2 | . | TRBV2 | TGTGCCAGCGCATTGGAAGGGGCGGTCACCGGGGAGCTGTTTTTT | CASALEGAVTGELFF
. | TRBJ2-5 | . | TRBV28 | TGTGCCAGCACAGGGGCGAGGGAGACCCAGTACTTC | CASTGARETQYF
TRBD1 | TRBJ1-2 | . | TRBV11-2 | TGTGCCAGCAGCCTAGACAGGGGCTATGGCTACACCTTC | CASSLDRGYGYTF
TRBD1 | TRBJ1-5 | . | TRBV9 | TGTGCCAGCAGCGTAGATGGCAGGGGGATTGCGGCCCAGCATTTT | CASSVDGRGIAAQHF
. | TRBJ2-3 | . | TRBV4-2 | TGTGCCAGCAGCCATCCCCTGGGTAAGGGAGTAATGAGGTATACGCAGTATTTT | CASSHPLGKGVMRYTQYF
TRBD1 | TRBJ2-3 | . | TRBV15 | TGTGCCACCAGCAGAGTTCGGGACAGGGAAGATACGCAGTATTTT | CATSRVRDREDTQYF
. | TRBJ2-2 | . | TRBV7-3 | TGTGCCAGCAGCCCTCAATTCGGGACCGGGGAGCTGTTTTTT | CASSPQFGTGELFF
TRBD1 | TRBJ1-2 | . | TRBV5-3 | TGTGCCAGAAGTATTACCGGGACAGGGGGCAATGGCTACACCTTC | CARSITGTGGNGYTF
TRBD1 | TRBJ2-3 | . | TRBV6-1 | TGTGCCAGCAGTGGACAGGGAAGAACAGATACGCAGTATTTT | CASSGQGRTDTQYF
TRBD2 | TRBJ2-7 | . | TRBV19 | TGTGCCAGTAGGGGACTAGCAGGTTACGAGCAGTACTTC | CASRGLAGYEQYF
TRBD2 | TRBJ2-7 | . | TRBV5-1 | TGCGCCAGCAGCTTCCCGGGAGGGGAGGGGTACGAGCAGTACTTC | CASSFPGGEGYEQYF
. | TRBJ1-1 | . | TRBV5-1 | TGCGCCAGCAGCTTGGGTACAGGAGTCGCTTTCTTT | CASSLGTGVAFF
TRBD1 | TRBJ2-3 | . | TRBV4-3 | TGCGCCAGCAGCCGAACCGGGACAGGGGTAGATACGCAGTATTTT | CASSRTGTGVDTQYF
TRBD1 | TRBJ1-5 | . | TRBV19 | TGTGCCAGTAGTTTCGACAGGGAGGGCAATCAGCCCCAGCATTTT | CASSFDREGNQPQHF
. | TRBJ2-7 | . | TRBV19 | TGTGCCAGTAATCGCGGGGACTCCTACGAGCAGTACTTC | CASNRGDSYEQYF
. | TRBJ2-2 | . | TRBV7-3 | TGTGCCAGCAGCTCAAAAAACACCGGGGAGCTGTTTTTT | CASSSKNTGELFF
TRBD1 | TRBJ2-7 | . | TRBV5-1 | TGCGCCAGCAGCCCTATCACAGGGGCCGAGCAGTACTTC | CASSPITGAEQYF
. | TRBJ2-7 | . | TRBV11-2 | TGTGCCAGCAGCCACTACGAGCAGTACTTC | CASSHYEQYF
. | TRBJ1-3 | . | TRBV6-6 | TGTGCCAGCAGTCCCCCCGAGGGTCTAACTGGAAACACCATATATTTT | CASSPPEGLTGNTIYF
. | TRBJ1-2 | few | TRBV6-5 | TGTGCCAGCAGGGACAGCCCCTATGGCTACACCTTC | CASRDSPYGYTF
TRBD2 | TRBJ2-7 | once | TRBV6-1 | TGTGCCAGCAGTGTGGGACTAGGAGGTTACGAGCAGTACTTC | CASSVGLGGYEQYF
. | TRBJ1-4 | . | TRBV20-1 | TGCAGTGGACAGTATAATGAAAAACTGTTTTTT | CSGQYNEKLFF
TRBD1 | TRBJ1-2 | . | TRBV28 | TGTGCCAGCAGTTTCCTACAGGGGTCGGATGGCTACACCTTC | CASSFLQGSDGYTF
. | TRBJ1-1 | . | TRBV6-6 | TGTGCCAGCAGTTCCACTACAACTGAAGCTTTCTTT | CASSSTTTEAFF
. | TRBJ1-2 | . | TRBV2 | TGTGCCAGCAGTGAAGGACAGTTTGTTAACTATGGCTACACCTTC | CASSEGQFVNYGYTF
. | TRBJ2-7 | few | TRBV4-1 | TGCGCCAGCAGCCAAGGCACGGGGACACCCTACGAGCAGTACTTC | CASSQGTGTPYEQYF
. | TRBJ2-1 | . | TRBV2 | TGTGCCAGCAGTTATGGGACACCTCCCTTCTACAATGAGCAGTTCTTC | CASSYGTPPFYNEQFF
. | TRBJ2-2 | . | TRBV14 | TGTGCCAGCAGCCAAGTCATGGGGCGCAGCACCGGGGAGCTGTTTTTT | CASSQVMGRSTGELFF
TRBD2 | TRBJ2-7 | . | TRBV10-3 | TGTGCCATCCTAGAGCGGGAGGCCCGGACCTACGAGCAGTACTTC | CAILEREARTYEQYF
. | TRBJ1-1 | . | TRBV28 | TGTGCCAGCAGTTTAAACCGGATCGGGGCTTTCTTT | CASSLNRIGAFF
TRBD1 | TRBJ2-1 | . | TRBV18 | TGTGCCAGCTCACCAAGGGACAGGGTGAAGGTCAATGAGCAGTTCTTC | CASSPRDRVKVNEQFF
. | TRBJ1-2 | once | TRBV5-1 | TGCGCCAGCAGCCTAGGACAGAGCCTTAATGGCTACACCTTC | CASSLGQSLNGYTF
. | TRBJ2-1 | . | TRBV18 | TGTGCCAGCCTGGCTAGCGTGGACAATGAGCAGTTCTTC | CASLASVDNEQFF
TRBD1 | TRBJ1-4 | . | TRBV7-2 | TGTGCCAGCAGCTACCTGGGACAGGGGTTGGAAAAACTGTTTTTT | CASSYLGQGLEKLFF
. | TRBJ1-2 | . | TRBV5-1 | TGCGCCAGCAGCTTGGAGGGCCGGGATCGCGCGGGGGGCTACACCTTC | CASSLEGRDRAGGYTF
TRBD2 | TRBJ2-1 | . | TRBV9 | TGTGCCAGCAGCGTAGGACTAGCGGGTGCATACAATGAGCAGTTCTTC | CASSVGLAGAYNEQFF
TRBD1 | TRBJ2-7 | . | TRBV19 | TGTGCCAGTAGTATGGCAGGGGGCCGTAGGGCCTACGAGCAGTACTTC | CASSMAGGRRAYEQYF
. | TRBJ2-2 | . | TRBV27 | TGTGCCAGCAGTTTCCCCGGGGGGCACGGCGGGGAGCTGTTTTTT | CASSFPGGHGGELFF
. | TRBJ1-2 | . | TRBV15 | TGTGCCACCAGCTCCCTCCTTTCCAGGATACATGGCTATGGCTACACCTTC | CATSSLLSRIHGYGYTF
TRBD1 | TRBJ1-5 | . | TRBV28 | TGTGCCAGCACTCCGGGACAGGGGTTTCAGCCCCAGCATTTT | CASTPGQGFQPQHF